This T cell receptor beta chain was profiled in a study of cytomegalovirus exposure and HLA in healthy donors. Sequenced by immunoSEQ multiplex PCR; TCRdb stores in-frame clones only, minus some. The table includes approximately 270,000 clones, nearly 90% detected once. Germline CDR1 and CDR2: LGHNT and FRNRAP. V was cut by 1 base and J by 0 bases, with 9 bases left in between. The CDR3 is 15 amino acids. The sequence derives from a young woman in good health and CMV-seronegative. Material: PBMCs. The chain couples TRBV12-5 to TRBJ2-5; D remains ambiguous. This CDR3 is CASGLGHSYQETQYF. The CDR3 DNA reads TGTGCTAGTGGTTTGGGACACTCGTACCAAGAGACCCAGTACTTC.